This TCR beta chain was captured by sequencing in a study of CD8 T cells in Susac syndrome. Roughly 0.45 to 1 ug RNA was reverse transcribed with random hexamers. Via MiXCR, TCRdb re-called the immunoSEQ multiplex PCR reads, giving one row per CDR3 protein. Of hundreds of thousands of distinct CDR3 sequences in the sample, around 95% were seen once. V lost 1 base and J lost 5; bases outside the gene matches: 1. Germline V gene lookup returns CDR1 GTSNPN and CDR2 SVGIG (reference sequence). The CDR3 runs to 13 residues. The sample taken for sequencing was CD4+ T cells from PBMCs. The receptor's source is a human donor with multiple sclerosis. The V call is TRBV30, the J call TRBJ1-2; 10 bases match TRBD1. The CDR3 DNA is TGTGCCTGGAGTGGGGACAGGGGTTATGGCTACACCTTC. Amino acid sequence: CAWSGDRGYGYTF.